A single sample is the source of the 8 T cell receptor beta chains below, sequenced in a study of blood T cell repertoires in COVID-19. Only in-frame clones appear in the TCRdb table, and some are missing; sequencing was by immunoSEQ multiplex PCR. The sample carries approximately 49,000 clones, about 76% recorded once. Sequenced: peripheral blood. These receptors originate from a woman older than 75 with COVID-19, enrolled during active disease.

This clone is a singleton in its sample. The chain has TRBV5-8 and TRBJ2-1, with 7 bases lining up with TRBD2. Germline assignment: CDR1 SGHTS and CDR2 YDEGEE. With V trimmed by 2 bases and J by 6 bases, 5 bases remained unmatched. The CDR3 totals 14 residues. The CDR3 DNA reads as TGTGCCAGCAGCTTTCAGCGGGACGGCAATGAGCAGTTCTTC. Its translation is CASSFQRDGNEQFF.

This clone has only a few counts. The V call is TRBV15, the J call TRBJ2-1, with 13 positions matching TRBD2. This CDR3 region has 21 residues. The V gene's germline CDR1 is LNHNV and CDR2 YYDKDF (reference sequence). The V and J ends lost 0 bases and 1 base, in that order; junction bases with no gene match: 12. The CDR3: CATSRDTAWTSGRGSYNEQFF. CDR3 sequence (DNA): TGTGCCACCAGCAGAGATACCGCCTGGACTAGCGGGAGAGGGTCCTACAATGAGCAGTTCTTC.

This clone has only one observation. The chain's CDR3 is CASSLFRSYEQYF. The DNA of the CDR3 is TGTGCCAGCAGTTTATTCCGGTCCTACGAGCAGTACTTC. The rearrangement joins TRBV27 to TRBJ2-7; D gene unclear. Germline lookup yields CDR1 MNHEY and CDR2 SMNVEV (reference sequence). Trimming removed 1 base at V and 1 base at J, with 5 bases between. This CDR3 is built from 13 residues.

The chain combines TRBV15 with TRBJ2-3; D is ambiguous. Deletions cut 5 bases from V and 5 bases from J, with 17 bases between. The germline V gene has CDR1 LNHNV and CDR2 YYDKDF (reference sequence). This CDR3 spans 15 amino acids. The chain's CDR3 is CATSYESPKRDTQYF. The CDR3, as DNA: TGTGCCACCAGCTATGAGAGCCCCAAAAGAGATACGCAGTATTTT.

This clone appeared a few times. This chain links TRBV3-1 (or the pseudogene TRBV3-2) with TRBJ1-6; 7 positions agree with TRBD1. In germline, CDR1 is LGHDT, CDR2 YNNKEL (reference sequence). This CDR3 comprises 17 residues. The ends lost 3 bases at V and 7 bases at J; junction bases unmatched: 12. The CDR3 nucleotides are TGTGCCAGCAGCCATCCACAGGGGCTGTCGGGGAATTCACCCCTCCACTTT. It codes for CASSHPQGLSGNSPLHF.

The chain combines TRBV24-1 with TRBJ1-1; TRBD1 aligns across 8 bases. V shed 4 bases and J 5 bases; nucleotides not matched to a gene: 5. The germline CDR1 and CDR2 sequences are KGHDR and SFDVKD. This CDR3 comprises 14 residues. The CDR3, as DNA: TGTGCCACCAGTGACGGACAGGGAAGAACTGAAGCTTTCTTT. It codes for CATSDGQGRTEAFF.

This clone was found a few times. The chain employs TRBV5-1 and TRBJ2-2, with 8 bases identical to TRBD2. With 1 base clipped from V and 6 bases from J, the junction kept 8 bases outside the gene matches. Germline V gene data show CDR1 as SGHRS and CDR2 as YFSETQ. The CDR3 covers 16 residues. As DNA, the CDR3 is TGCGCCAGCAGCTTGAGTGGTCTCGGGGGGGCCGGGGAGCTGTTTTTT. Its translation: CASSLSGLGGAGELFF.

The CDR3 sequence: CASSSSLEYYEQYF. CDR3 nucleotides: TGTGCCAGCAGCTCGTCACTCGAATACTACGAGCAGTACTTC. The V gene is TRBV7-9, the J gene TRBJ2-7; D is uncertain. The V gene's germline CDR1 is SEHNR and CDR2 FQNEAQ (reference sequence). V lost 4 bases, J lost 3 bases, and 13 bases lay in between. The CDR3 totals 14 residues.